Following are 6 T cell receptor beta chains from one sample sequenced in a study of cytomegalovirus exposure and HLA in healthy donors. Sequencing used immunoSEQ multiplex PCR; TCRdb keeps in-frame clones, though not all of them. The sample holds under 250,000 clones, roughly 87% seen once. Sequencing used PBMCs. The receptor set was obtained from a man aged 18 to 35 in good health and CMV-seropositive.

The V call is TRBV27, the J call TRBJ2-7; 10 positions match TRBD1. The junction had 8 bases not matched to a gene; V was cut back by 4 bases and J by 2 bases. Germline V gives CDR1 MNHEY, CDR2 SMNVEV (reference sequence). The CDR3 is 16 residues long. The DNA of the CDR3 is TGTGCCAGCAGTTCCCTGACTGGGACAGGGGCCTACGAGCAGTACTTC. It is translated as CASSSLTGTGAYEQYF.

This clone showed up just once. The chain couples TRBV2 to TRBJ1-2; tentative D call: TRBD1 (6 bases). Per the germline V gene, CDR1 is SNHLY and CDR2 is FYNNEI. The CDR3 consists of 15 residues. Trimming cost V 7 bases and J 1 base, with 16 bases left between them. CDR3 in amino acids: CASKRQDDLNYGYTF. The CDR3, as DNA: TGTGCCAGCAAAAGACAGGACGACCTTAACTATGGCTACACCTTC.

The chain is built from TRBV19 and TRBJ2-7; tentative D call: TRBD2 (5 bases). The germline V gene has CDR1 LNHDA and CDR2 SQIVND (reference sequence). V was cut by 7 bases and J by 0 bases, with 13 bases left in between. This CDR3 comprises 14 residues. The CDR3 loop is CASNPEAGSYEQYF. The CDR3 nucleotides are TGTGCCAGTAACCCTGAGGCGGGCTCCTACGAGCAGTACTTC.

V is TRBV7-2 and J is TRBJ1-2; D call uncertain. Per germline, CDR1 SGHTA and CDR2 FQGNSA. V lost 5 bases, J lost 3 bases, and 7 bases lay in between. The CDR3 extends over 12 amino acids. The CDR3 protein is CASSREDYGYTF. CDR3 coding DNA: TGTGCCAGCAGCCGAGAAGACTATGGCTACACCTTC.

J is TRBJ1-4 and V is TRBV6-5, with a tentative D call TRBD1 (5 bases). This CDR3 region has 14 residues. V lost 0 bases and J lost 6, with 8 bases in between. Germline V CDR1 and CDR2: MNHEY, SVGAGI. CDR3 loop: CASSYSGVYEKLFF. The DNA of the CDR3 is TGTGCCAGCAGTTACTCGGGGGTGTATGAAAAACTGTTTTTT.

CDR3 DNA sequence: TGTGCCAGCAGTTCATGGGGGGAGGCTGAAGCTTTCTTT. Amino acid sequence: CASSSWGEAEAFF. The chain combines TRBV11-2 with TRBJ1-1, with TRBD1 as a possible D gene (5 bases). V shed 6 bases and J shed 6 bases, with 14 bases lying between them. The CDR3 totals 13 residues. Germline CDR1 SGHAT, CDR2 FQNNGV.